This is a list of T cell receptor beta chains from one sample in a study of cytomegalovirus exposure and HLA in healthy donors. Here immunoSEQ multiplex PCR was the method, and the copy in TCRdb shows in-frame clones only, minus some. Its table lists roughly 77,000 clones. The specimen was PBMCs. Receptors originate from a female donor in good health and CMV-seropositive. The CDR3 runs from the conserved cysteine through the conserved F or W. A D gene is named only where the DNA matches it firmly.

v_gene	j_gene	d_gene	CDR3nt	CDR3aa
TRBV18	TRBJ2-1	NA	TGTGCCAGCTCACCACATTTAGCTCAGAATGAGCAGTTCTTC	CASSPHLAQNEQFF
TRBV18	TRBJ2-3	NA	TGTGCCAGCTCGATCTCGGACAGCGCCACAGATACGCAGTATTTT	CASSISDSATDTQYF
TRBV28	TRBJ1-1	NA	TGTGCCAGCAGTGCACCCGGGAGTAGCACTGAAGCTTTCTTT	CASSAPGSSTEAFF
TRBV18	TRBJ2-7	TRBD2	TGTGCCAGCTCACCGGGACTAGCGGGAGAAGGCTACGAGCAGTACTTC	CASSPGLAGEGYEQYF
TRBV6-5	TRBJ2-7	TRBD1	TGTGCCAGCAGTCCGGACAGGGGAGGATCCGAGCAGTACTTC	CASSPDRGGSEQYF
TRBV27	TRBJ1-1	TRBD1	TGTGCCAGCAGTGAACAGGGGGGAATGAACACTGAAGCTTTCTTT	CASSEQGGMNTEAFF
TRBV5-1	TRBJ2-5	TRBD1	TGCGCCAGCAGTGGGACAGGGTTGGTAGAGACCCAGTACTTC	CASSGTGLVETQYF
TRBV4-3	TRBJ1-2	TRBD1	TGCGCCAGCAGCCAAGACGGAACAGGGGTATATGGCTACACCTTC	CASSQDGTGVYGYTF
TRBV4-1	TRBJ2-7	NA	TGCGCCAGCAGCCAAGAGCGAGGACAGCTTAGCGGGCCCCTCCAATACGAGCAGTACTTC	CASSQERGQLSGPLQYEQYF
TRBV25-1	TRBJ1-2	NA	TGTGCCAGCACGAGCGGGTATGGCTACACCTTC	CASTSGYGYTF
TRBV5-6	TRBJ2-5	TRBD2	TGTGCCAGCAGCTTGCCAAAGCGGGAGCGAAAAGAGACCCAGTACTTC	CASSLPKRERKETQYF
TRBV7-2	TRBJ2-7	NA	TGTGCCAGCAGCTCACAGGGATACGAGCAGTACTTC	CASSSQGYEQYF
TRBV25-1	TRBJ1-6	TRBD1	TGTGCCAGCACGATTGGGACAGGAGCCTCACCCCTCCACTTT	CASTIGTGASPLHF
TRBV29-1	TRBJ1-1	NA	TGCAGCGCAAACCAGGGTGCTGAAGCTTTCTTT	CSANQGAEAFF
TRBV5-1	TRBJ1-2	TRBD1	TGCGCCAGCAGGGTCGGGGACAGTCCCTTAAATGGCTACACCTTC	CASRVGDSPLNGYTF
TRBV4-1	TRBJ1-5	TRBD1	TGCGCCAGCAGCCATACCGGGACAGGGGTCAATCAGCCCCAGCATTTT	CASSHTGTGVNQPQHF
TRBV28	TRBJ2-1	TRBD1	TGTGCCAGCATGGGGACAGGGGGTATCAATGAGCAGTTCTTC	CASMGTGGINEQFF
TRBV18	TRBJ2-1	NA	TGTGCCAGCTCACCAGTACAGACCTCGGCCAATGAGCAGTTCTTC	CASSPVQTSANEQFF
TRBV5-1	TRBJ2-7	TRBD2	TGCGCCAGCAGATTGGGAGGGTACGAGCAGTACTTC	CASRLGGYEQYF
TRBV19	TRBJ2-7	NA	TGTGCTACCCGGACAGCCGTCAGCTCCTACGAGCAGTACTTC	CATRTAVSSYEQYF
TRBV4-1	TRBJ2-5	TRBD2	TGCGCCAGCAGCCAAGATAGCGGGTGGTACCAAGAGACCCAGTACTTC	CASSQDSGWYQETQYF
TRBV6-5	TRBJ1-5	NA	TGTGCCAGCAGTTTTCGTTTCCAGGGTCAGCCCCAGCATTTT	CASSFRFQGQPQHF
TRBV2	TRBJ1-4	NA	TGTGCCAGCAGAGCGACAGAAACTAATGAAAAACTGTTTTTT	CASRATETNEKLFF
TRBV15	TRBJ2-7	NA	TGTGCCACCAGCAGGGGCGGACTAACCTACGAGCAGTACTTC	CATSRGGLTYEQYF
TRBV28	TRBJ2-5	TRBD2	TGTGCCAGCACAACTGGAGGCGGGAGGGCCAGTGAGACCCAGTACTTC	CASTTGGGRASETQYF
TRBV18	TRBJ1-2	NA	TGTGCCAGCTCACCAACCGGGGATGATGGCTACACCTTC	CASSPTGDDGYTF
TRBV5-1	TRBJ2-1	TRBD2	TGCGCCAGCGGCCTAGCGGCAAACTCCGACAATGAGCAGTTCTTC	CASGLAANSDNEQFF